The clone carrying this T cell receptor (beta chain) turned up a few times. This sample is drawn from a study of blood T cells in healthy people across ages. Sample-barcoded 5' priming and a J-beta primer mix drove a second PCR of 7 to 11 cycles. Tagging of each cDNA molecule was performed by a template-switch adaptor with 12 random nucleotides. TCRdb re-derived calls from the 5' RACE reads in MiXCR, one entry per CDR3 protein. This repertoire shows more than 650,000 distinct CDR3 sequences, roughly 25% found once; its top ten account for around 3%. V was clipped by 2 bases and J by 8 bases; unmatched bases: 6. Germline assignment: CDR1 MNHNY and CDR2 SVGAGI (reference sequence). The CDR3 runs 16 residues. The sample was also reused in another study, on T cells of mothers and their children. That paper notes: Detection yielded no persistent microchimeric T cell clones.

What was sequenced was blood. The V and J genes are TRBV6-6 and TRBJ2-4, with 13 bases matching TRBD2. The source is a boy younger than 18 in good health. The CDR3 spells CASSYETSGGADIQYF. The CDR3 DNA is TGTGCCAGCAGTTACGAAACTAGCGGGGGGGCTGACATTCAGTACTTC.